This T cell receptor (beta chain) emerged from a study of OX40 agonist ivuxolimab in advanced cancers. Clones were sequenced by immunoSEQ multiplex PCR, and TCRdb holds only the in-frame ones, with some missing. The data hold roughly 58,000 clones, with over 60% observed a single time. The investigators sampled blood at baseline, at cycle 4 day 1, and at cycle 7 day 1. Germline V CDR1 and CDR2: LGHNT, FRNRAP. The CDR3 runs 16 residues. Trimming removed 2 bases from V and 4 bases from J; junction bases left unmatched: 9. The study, taken as a whole, reports: Patients with a partial response at 0.1-3.0 mg/kg had among the lowest clonal expansion.

A remark on this clone: Its matching antigen is unknown.

The sample here was CD4+ or CD8+ T cells sorted from blood, taken in a trial of the OX40 agonist ivuxolimab. The receptor was derived from an adult with an advanced solid tumor such as melanoma, head and neck, liver or kidney cancer. V is TRBV12-5 and J is TRBJ2-5, with 8 bases fitting TRBD1. CDR3 sequence reads: CASGLTSGQGGETQYF. CDR3 coding DNA: TGTGCTAGTGGTTTGACCAGTGGACAGGGCGGAGAGACCCAGTACTTC.